Listed here are 8 T cell receptor beta chains from one sample, sequenced in a study of blood T cell repertoires in COVID-19. Repertoires were generated with immunoSEQ multiplex PCR, while TCRdb's copy carries only in-frame clones and drops some. Of hundreds of thousands of clones in the sample, about 82% were seen once. Sequencing used PBMCs or T cells enriched from blood (not recorded which). The receptors originated from a woman in her 50s with acute COVID-19.

V and J are TRBV7-2 and TRBJ1-6, with 7 bases that match TRBD1. Trimming removed 2 bases from V and 10 bases from J; junction bases left unmatched: 5. This CDR3 spans 14 amino acids. Germline V gene sequence: CDR1 SGHTA, CDR2 FQGNSA. This CDR3 is CASSLNRGISPLHF. DNA for the CDR3: TGTGCCAGCAGCTTAAACAGGGGAATCTCACCCCTCCACTTT.

This chain joins TRBV30 and TRBJ1-1; maybe TRBD1 (5 bases). Trimming stripped 3 bases from V and 5 bases from J, with 10 bases between. This CDR3 contains 12 residues. Germline V CDR1 and CDR2: GTSNPN, SVGIG (reference sequence). CDR3 region: CAWSPGRTEAFF. CDR3 bases: TGTGCCTGGAGCCCAGGGCGAACTGAAGCTTTCTTT.

This sequence joins TRBV6-5 and TRBJ2-2, with a possible D match to TRBD1 (5 bases). The germline V gene encodes CDR1 MNHEY and CDR2 SVGAGI. This CDR3 region has 15 residues. The V end lost 2 bases, the J end lost 4 bases, and 11 bases lay between the germline ends. The CDR3 here is CASSYQQAGTGELFF. The CDR3 nucleotides read TGTGCCAGCAGTTACCAACAGGCCGGCACCGGGGAGCTGTTTTTT.

This sequence joins TRBV7-2 and TRBJ1-2, with D perhaps matching TRBD1 (5 bases). Germline CDR1 SGHTA, CDR2 FQGNSA. CDR3 length: 15 amino acids. V lost 3 bases and J lost 5, with 16 bases in between. CDR3 nucleotides: TGTGCCAGCAGCTTTCCCCTGGGGGGTAGTTATGGCTACACCTTC. This codes for CASSFPLGGSYGYTF.

This chain connects TRBV7-9 to TRBJ1-1; a weak D match, TRBD1 (5 bases). The CDR3 has 17 amino acids. CDR1 is SEHNR, CDR2 FQNEAQ, per germline (reference sequence). Trimming took off 5 bases at V and 4 bases at J, with 23 bases between the two ends. CDR3 DNA: TGTGCCAGCAGCCCCCTCGGGGAGGGGCGGCCGGGCACTGAAGCTTTCTTT. Amino acids: CASSPLGEGRPGTEAFF.

The rearrangement joins TRBV11-3 to TRBJ2-2, with D perhaps TRBD2 (5 bases). The germline V and J ends were trimmed by 8 bases and 2 bases, with 15 bases remaining between them. Germline assignment: CDR1 SGHNT and CDR2 YENEEA. CDR3 length: 15 amino acids. CDR3 sequence reads: CASGLGDRNTGELFF. The CDR3 nucleotides are TGTGCCAGCGGCCTCGGGGATCGAAACACCGGGGAGCTGTTTTTT.

The genes are TRBV19 and TRBJ1-5, with unresolved D. The V gene lost 0 bases and the J gene lost 0 bases, with 12 bases spanning the gap. Germline-derived CDR1 and CDR2 are LNHDA and SQIVND (reference sequence). The CDR3 length is 17 residues. CDR3 region: CASSIDVREYSNQPQHF. CDR3 nucleotides: TGTGCCAGTAGTATAGATGTCCGGGAGTATAGCAATCAGCCCCAGCATTTT.

This chain links TRBV3-1 (or the pseudogene TRBV3-2) with TRBJ1-2; the match to TRBD1 covers 9 bases. The CDR3 runs to 14 residues. From germline, CDR1 is LGHDT and CDR2 YNNKEL (reference sequence). With 7 bases clipped from V and 7 bases from J, the junction kept 10 bases outside the gene matches. The CDR3 DNA is TGTGCCAGCAACAGTCCGGGACAGGGATCTGGCTACACCTTC. Protein product: CASNSPGQGSGYTF.